A single sample is the source of the 6 T cell receptor beta chains below, sequenced in a study of human T cells and chemical hapten exposure. Time point described: patch test 3, about 24 weeks after DPC sensitization. The treatment denotes: therapeutic diphenylcyclopropenone sensitization with weekly scalp DPC. The authors' total RNA extraction used unfractionated whole blood. TCRdb redid the calling of the RACE reads with MiXCR, one entry per CDR3 protein. The sample has 30,000 to 50,000 distinct CDR3 sequences, roughly 13% seen once; the top ten hold roughly 2.5%. The starting material was whole blood, obtained in connection with sensitization to the hapten diphenylcyclopropenone (DPC). These receptors were collected from a woman in her thirties or forties with alopecia areata. Some clones in this sample may be carry-over from other donors' samples.

The table lists this clonotype with a few counts. The chain has TRBV4-1 and TRBJ2-1; 8 nucleotides line up with TRBD1. CDR3 length equals 12 residues. J gave up 12 bases and V 3 bases, and 4 bases lay outside the gene matches. The germline V gene has CDR1 MGHRA and CDR2 YSYEKL. CDR3 residues: CASSHPGTGQFF. The DNA of the CDR3 is TGCGCCAGCAGCCATCCCGGGACAGGGCAGTTCTTC.

This clonotype turned up a few times. CDR3 DNA sequence: TGTGCCAGCAGTTTTGGGGCTGAAGCTTTCTTT. The encoded protein is CASSFGAEAFF. This chain connects TRBV28 to TRBJ1-1; D gene ambiguous. Trimming took 3 bases from V and 6 from J, leaving 5 bases between them. The CDR3 is made up of 11 amino acids. Germline-derived CDR1 and CDR2 are MDHEN and SYDVKM.

This clonotype was detected a few times. The chain carries TRBV4-1 and TRBJ2-7, with 8 nucleotides matching TRBD2. The CDR3 spans 14 residues. Germline V gives CDR1 MGHRA, CDR2 YSYEKL. V gave up 1 base and J gave up 7 bases; unmatched junction bases: 6. CDR3 DNA sequence: TGCGCCAGCAGCCAAGGACTAGCGTCTGTGGAGCAGTACTTC. The encoded protein is CASSQGLASVEQYF.

The chain uses TRBV29-1 and TRBJ2-3; tentative D call: TRBD1 (5 bases). Germline V gives CDR1 SQVTM, CDR2 ANQGSEA. Trimming took 6 bases from V and 4 from J, leaving 8 bases between them. The CDR3 has 11 amino acids. The CDR3 nucleotides are TGCAGCGTGCAGGGTGCAGATACGCAGTATTTT. Translated: CSVQGADTQYF.

The V call is TRBV28, the J call TRBJ2-3; D gene ambiguous. CDR1 and CDR2 (germline): MDHEN, SYDVKM. The CDR3 covers 10 residues. Trimming shortened V by 6 bases and J by 7 bases, and 5 bases separated the two germline ends. The CDR3 nucleotides are TGTGCCAGCAGCGTCCATACGCAGTATTTT. Translating gives CASSVHTQYF.

The chain combines TRBV20-1 with TRBJ2-1; TRBD2 matches 11 bases. The CDR3 is 14 residues long. Per germline, CDR1 DFQATT and CDR2 SNEGSKA (reference sequence). With 5 bases clipped from V and 4 bases from J, the junction kept 4 bases outside the gene matches. This chain's CDR3 is CSAFPSGRYNEQFF. The CDR3 bases are TGCAGTGCTTTCCCTAGCGGGAGGTACAATGAGCAGTTCTTC.